This T cell receptor beta chain was documented in a study of vaccination effects on CD4 cells after COVID-19. Study overall: In the ViraFEST assay, antigen-specific CD4+ clonotypes were identified by expansion after peptide-pool stimulation. Three convalescent patients were sampled both early and late post-vaccination.

Points on this clone: Its antigen remains unknown.

Sequencing used immunoSEQ multiplex PCR; TCRdb keeps in-frame clones, though not all of them. The sample holds tens of thousands of clones; 76% are singletons and the top ten take approximately 3.8%. Isolation of CD4+ T cells took place after less than twelve days of culture. PCR confirmed that the person was infected with SARS-CoV-2 between March and December 2020. Of the BNT162b2 and mRNA-1273 vaccines, participants received two doses of one or the other. Both day 3 and day 7 saw half the medium replaced with IL-2 medium. V lost 2 bases to trimming and J lost 2 bases, with 3 bases between them. This CDR3 has 12 residues. Germline lookup yields CDR1 SGHNT and CDR2 YENEEA.

This clonotype originated in a human donor who had a prior SARS-CoV-2 infection. This sequence joins TRBV11-3 and TRBJ1-2; D gene unclear. The sequenced sample was CD4+ T cells from PBMCs cultured without peptide, obtained after COVID-19 vaccination. The CDR3 sequence is CASSLLNYGYTF. DNA of the CDR3: TGTGCCAGCAGCTTATTGAACTATGGCTACACCTTC.